This T cell receptor (beta chain) emerged from a study of B cell selection in AIRE deficiency. CD4+CD127+ cells were sorted as the conventional CD4 T cells. TCRdb's copy holds only in-frame clones and misses some; the assay was immunoSEQ multiplex PCR. Of fewer than 25,000 clones listed, more than 95% were seen once; the top ten hold approximately 0.3%. V was clipped by 6 bases and J by 6 bases, with 11 bases between them. The length of the CDR3 is 12 residues. Germline CDR1 MNHNS, CDR2 SASEGT. The TCR sequence derives from a human donor with AIRE deficiency. Sample: conventional CD4+ T cells sorted from PBMCs. V usage is TRBV6-1 and J usage is TRBJ1-1; D perhaps matches TRBD1 (5 bases). CDR3 DNA: TGTGCCAGCAGGTGGGGGGGTTCTGAAGCTTTCTTT. It translates to CASRWGGSEAFF.